One and the same sample provided the 5 T cell receptor beta chains below, sequenced in a study of cytomegalovirus exposure and HLA in healthy donors. PCR employed 60 Vbeta and 13 Jbeta primers. Method: immunoSEQ multiplex PCR; TCRdb's copy keeps in-frame clones and lacks some. This table lists 160,000 or so clones. Sample: PBMCs. The receptors derive from a man aged 25 to 40 in good health and CMV-seronegative.

The chain has TRBV9 and TRBJ2-2, with TRBD2 as a possible D gene (5 bases). Germline lookup yields CDR1 SGDLS and CDR2 YYNGEE. This CDR3 comprises 17 residues. Trimming took off 4 bases at V and 0 bases at J, with 16 bases between the two ends. The CDR3 protein is CASSPRGYTSNTGELFF. The CDR3 DNA is TGTGCCAGCAGCCCCCGAGGGTACACCTCGAACACCGGGGAGCTGTTTTTT.

The chain links TRBV2 to TRBJ2-1, with D perhaps TRBD2 (5 bases). With 6 bases removed from V and 6 bases from J, the gap between germline ends came to 9 bases. The CDR3 covers 12 residues. Germline V lookup: CDR1 SNHLY, CDR2 FYNNEI. The chain's CDR3 is CASSGKSNEQFF. In nucleotides, the CDR3 is TGTGCCAGCAGCGGGAAGAGCAATGAGCAGTTCTTC.

Of note for this clone: The same CDR3 also results from other DNA sequences found in this sample. The V and J genes are TRBV29-1 and TRBJ1-1; D unresolved. The V end lost 7 bases, the J end lost 0 bases, and 9 bases lay between the germline ends. The V gene's germline CDR1 is SQVTM and CDR2 ANQGSEA. The CDR3 extends over 12 amino acids. CDR3 sequence: CSGGGLNTEAFF. For the CDR3, the DNA is TGCAGCGGCGGTGGATTGAACACTGAAGCTTTCTTT.

CDR3 nucleotides: TGCGCCAGCAGCCAACACCAAGACAGGGCCCCCTATGGCTACACCTTC. Its protein product is CASSQHQDRAPYGYTF. The chain carries TRBV4-3 and TRBJ1-2; 7 bases fit TRBD1. V lost 2 bases and J lost 4; bases outside the gene matches: 10. The CDR3 is 16 amino acids. Germline V CDR1 and CDR2: LGHNA, YSLEER.

The chain uses TRBV21-1 and TRBJ2-6; TRBD2, the D gene given by the table, was not confirmed from the DNA. TRBV21-1 is classified as a pseudogene. The CDR3 totals 21 residues. The CDR3 protein is CASSKVGDTPENESGANVLTF. DNA for the CDR3: TGTGCCAGCAGCAAAGTAGGTGATACACCGGAGAACGAGTCTGGGGCCAACGTCCTGACTTTC.